This TCR beta chain was obtained from a study of vaccination and CD4 T cells after COVID-19. This clonotype is classed as medium-sized. Its antigen is as yet unknown. Sequenced with the Oncomine TCR Beta short-read assay was DNA taken from cultured CD4+ T cells. TCRdb re-called the PCR reads with MiXCR, one entry per CDR3 protein. The sample records some 8,000 distinct CDR3 sequences, about 21% being singletons. The treatment denotes: roughly 10-day PBMC culture with coronavirus spike peptide pools or control peptides (ViraFEST assay). This material consisted of CD4+ T cells from blood, cultured in vitro, taken after SARS-CoV-2 vaccination. The sequence came from a human donor who had recovered from COVID-19.

CDR3 residues: CSARALETQYF. The DNA for the CDR3 is TGCAGTGCTCGTGCTTTAGAGACCCAGTACTTC. The chain carries TRBV20-1 and TRBJ2-5; the D is unclear. Trimming removed 5 bases from V and 4 bases from J, with 8 bases in between. The CDR3 length is 11 residues. The germline V gene has CDR1 DFQATT and CDR2 SNEGSKA (reference sequence).